What follows are 28 T cell receptor beta chains derived from one specimen sequenced in a study of naive and memory T cell subsets. Notes on the study in general: A few larger clonotypes appeared in naive repertoires, especially CD8, possibly memory cells re-expressing CD45RA.

Antigens of these TCRs are unknown. The beta constant-region primer was an equimolar mix of two oligonucleotides covering TRBC1 and TRBC2. Ligated cDNA was amplified by four rounds of PCR with nested alpha and beta constant-region primers and SP2. In TCRdb, the UMI-ligation and nested PCR reads were re-called with MiXCR into one record per CDR3 protein. The sample contains 120,000 to 150,000 distinct CDR3 sequences, roughly 23% of which appear only once. Sequencing input: naive CD4+ T cells from blood. These TCRs come from a human donor in good health.

The rearrangement joins TRBV24-1 to TRBJ2-1; no clear D. V was trimmed by 1 base and J by 6 bases, leaving 3 bases between them. The CDR3 length is 12 residues. The V gene's germline CDR1 is KGHDR and CDR2 SFDVKD. CDR3 protein: CATSDFRNEQFF. The CDR3 DNA sequence: TGTGCCACCAGTGATTTTCGCAATGAGCAGTTCTTC.

This clonotype was counted a few times. The chain is built from TRBV7-9 and TRBJ2-2; D may be TRBD2 (6 bases). V gave up 5 bases and J gave up 5 bases, with 15 bases separating them. Germline V lookup: CDR1 SEHNR, CDR2 FQNEAQ (reference sequence). The CDR3 contains 15 residues. CDR3 coding DNA: TGTGCCAGCAGCGAGGCGGGACTGGGAACCGGGGAGCTGTTTTTT. Its translation is CASSEAGLGTGELFF. Combining the CDR3 with reference TRBV7-9 and TRBJ2-2 gives the whole variable domain DTGVSQNPRHKITKRGQNVTFRCDPISEHNRLYWYRQTLGQGPEFLTYFQNEAQLEKSRLLSDRFSAERPKGSFSTLEIQRTEQGDSAMYLCASSEAGLGTGELFFGEGSRLTVL.

This chain connects TRBV28 to TRBJ1-6; D is unclear. This CDR3 region has 12 residues. V lost 2 bases and J lost 8, with 4 bases in between. In germline, CDR1 is MDHEN, CDR2 SYDVKM. CDR3 in amino acids: CASSLNYSPLHF. The DNA of the CDR3 is TGTGCCAGCAGTTTAAATTATTCACCCCTCCACTTT.

This clonotype came up a few times. V usage is TRBV9 and J usage is TRBJ2-1; D remains unclear. Germline CDR1 is SGDLS and CDR2 is YYNGEE. Between the trimmed V and J ends, which lost 3 bases and 2 bases, there was a span of 6 bases. There are 13 residues in the CDR3. CDR3 sequence (DNA): TGTGCCAGCAGCGATAGAGCCTACAATGAGCAGTTCTTC. This gives the protein CASSDRAYNEQFF.

This clonotype was counted ten times or more. V is TRBV15 and J is TRBJ2-1; no reliable D call. Germline V gene lookup returns CDR1 LNHNV and CDR2 YYDKDF (reference sequence). V lost 1 base to trimming and J lost 0 bases, with 7 bases between them. The CDR3 loop spans 15 amino acids. The CDR3 nucleotides read TGTGCCACCAGCAGAGCACAAGCCTCCTACAATGAGCAGTTCTTC. Translated, it gives CATSRAQASYNEQFF.

This clonotype has more than one count but fewer than ten. V gene TRBV3-1 combines with J gene TRBJ2-1; unclear D gene. CDR3 length equals 11 residues. Trimming left V 2 bases short and J 8 bases short, with 4 bases between. Germline V gene lookup returns CDR1 LGHDT and CDR2 YNNKEL (reference sequence). CDR3 DNA sequence: TGTGCCAGCAGCCAATACGATGAGCAGTTCTTC. Residues: CASSQYDEQFF.

The chain has TRBV7-2 and TRBJ2-3; D may correspond to TRBD1 or TRBD2 (5 bases each). V dropped 4 bases and J dropped 6 bases, with 17 bases sitting between them. CDR1 and CDR2 (germline): SGHTA, FQGNSA. The CDR3 sequence is 15 residues long. The CDR3 nucleotides are TGTGCCAGCAGCTCCCTGAGTGGGGGTTGGGATACGCAGTATTTT. It specifies CASSSLSGGWDTQYF.

The rearrangement joins TRBV6-5 to TRBJ1-2, with 7 bases fitting TRBD1. V lost 2 bases, J lost 4 bases, and 7 bases stayed unmatched. This CDR3 has 15 residues. Germline CDR1 MNHEY, CDR2 SVGAGI. The CDR3 DNA is TGTGCCAGCAGTTACCCGGGACAGTCTTTCTATGGCTACACCTTC. It specifies CASSYPGQSFYGYTF.

J is TRBJ1-5 and V is TRBV12-3 or TRBV12-4; the D gene is possibly TRBD1 (6 bases). The CDR3 contains 21 residues. V gave up 6 bases and J gave up 4 bases, with 34 bases separating them. In DNA form, the CDR3 reads TGTGCCAGCAGAAAAACCCGAACAGGGATCACGGTGGCCGTTCGAAATCAGCCCCAGCATTTT. Protein product: CASRKTRTGITVAVRNQPQHF.

The J gene is TRBJ2-3, the V gene TRBV20-1; TRBD2 matches at 10 bases. The J segment lost 1 base and the V segment lost 1 base, leaving 5 bases of the junction unmatched. In germline, CDR1 is DFQATT, CDR2 SNEGSKA (reference sequence). The CDR3 extends over 16 amino acids. The CDR3, as DNA: TGCAGTGCTAGAGTTCTAGCGGGAGTTGGCACAGATACGCAGTATTTT. This codes for CSARVLAGVGTDTQYF.

This clonotype was counted ten times or more. This chain uses TRBV20-1 with TRBJ2-3; TRBD2 matches at 11 bases. This CDR3 region has 14 residues. Per germline, CDR1 DFQATT and CDR2 SNEGSKA (reference sequence). Trimming removed 4 bases from V and 3 bases from J; junction bases left unmatched: 3. For the CDR3, the DNA is TGCAGTGCTAATCTAGCGGGAGGAACAGATACGCAGTATTTT. Translating gives CSANLAGGTDTQYF.

In this sample, this clonotype turned up many times. The chain joins TRBV12-3 or TRBV12-4 to TRBJ2-3; possible D gene TRBD2, 5 bases. The CDR3 loop spans 12 amino acids. Trimming took 3 bases from V and 5 from J, leaving 6 bases between them. The CDR3: CASSLAGDTQYF. The CDR3 coding sequence is TGTGCCAGCAGTTTGGCGGGAGATACGCAGTATTTT.

This chain links TRBV10-3 with TRBJ2-5; 7 bases map to TRBD2. The CDR3 length is 11 residues. The ends lost 8 bases at V and 3 bases at J; junction bases unmatched: 0. Germline V gene sequence: CDR1 ENHRY, CDR2 SYGVKD. In nucleotides, the CDR3 is TGTGCCATCGGGGGGGAAGAGACCCAGTACTTC. Its translation is CAIGGEETQYF.

The chain combines TRBV5-1 with TRBJ1-2; TRBD1 aligns across 7 bases. This CDR3 has 14 residues. V lost 1 base and J lost 4; bases outside the gene matches: 4. Germline-derived CDR1 and CDR2 are SGHRS and YFSETQ. As DNA, the CDR3 is TGCGCCAGCAGCTTGACAGGGGAGATCTATGGCTACACCTTC. Translated: CASSLTGEIYGYTF. The variable domain in full, with the rest retrieved from reference TRBV5-1 and TRBJ1-2, is KAGVTQTPRYLIKTRGQQVTLSCSPISGHRSVSWYQQTPGQGLQFLFEYFSETQRNKGNFPGRFSGRQFSNSRSEMNVSTLELGDSALYLCASSLTGEIYGYTFGSGTRLTVV.

This clonotype was seen repeatedly, ten times or more. The DNA of the CDR3 is TGTGCCAGCAGTTCGAAACGGACTAGCGGGAGGGCCATTTTAACAGATACGCAGTATTTT. Protein: CASSSKRTSGRAILTDTQYF. The chain employs TRBV7-2 and TRBJ2-3, with 15 positions matching TRBD2. The CDR3 has 20 amino acids. J gave up 3 bases and V 6 bases, and 16 bases lay outside the gene matches. Germline V lookup: CDR1 SGHTA, CDR2 FQGNSA.

CDR3 in DNA: TGCAGTGCCCCTGTAAGCGCTAGCACAGATACGCAGTATTTT. Amino acids: CSAPVSASTDTQYF. The J gene is TRBJ2-3, the V gene TRBV20-1; D not certain. Trimming took 6 bases from V and 0 from J, leaving 13 bases between them. This CDR3 contains 14 residues. Per the germline V gene, CDR1 is DFQATT and CDR2 is SNEGSKA (reference sequence).

This clonotype was observed a few times. V and J are TRBV28 and TRBJ2-7; possible D gene TRBD1, 6 bases. The germline gives CDR1 MDHEN, CDR2 SYDVKM. V lost 5 bases and J lost 2, with 7 bases in between. The CDR3 totals 12 residues. CDR3 sequence reads: CASSQGPYEQYF. The CDR3 DNA is TGTGCCAGCAGTCAGGGGCCCTACGAGCAGTACTTC.

The genes are TRBV3-1 and TRBJ2-7; tentatively, D is TRBD1 (6 bases). Germline V gives CDR1 LGHDT, CDR2 YNNKEL (reference sequence). The CDR3 runs 13 residues. The V end was cut by 4 bases, the J end by 10 bases, with 17 bases between. In DNA form, the CDR3 reads TGTGCCAGCAGCCCCCAAAAAACAGGGTCCCAGTACTTC. Its protein product is CASSPQKTGSQYF.

The V gene is TRBV12-3 or TRBV12-4, the J gene TRBJ1-5; D is undetermined. This CDR3 is built from 11 residues. V lost 7 bases to trimming and J lost 9 bases, with 10 bases between them. The CDR3 spells CASTYEGPQHF. The DNA for the CDR3 is TGTGCCAGCACGTATGAGGGGCCCCAGCATTTT.

The rearrangement uses TRBV18 and TRBJ2-3, with 7 bases aligning to TRBD1. Germline CDR1 and CDR2: KGHSH and LQKENI. The V gene end was trimmed by 4 bases and the J gene end by 2 bases; junction bases not matched to a gene: 9. The CDR3 consists of 16 residues. The CDR3 here is CASSRTGQVNTDTQYF. The CDR3 DNA follows: TGTGCCAGCTCACGGACTGGACAGGTTAACACAGATACGCAGTATTTT.

This clonotype came up a few times. The chain couples TRBV6-6 to TRBJ2-7, with a possible D match to TRBD2 (5 bases). Trimming removed 2 bases at V and 4 bases at J, with 18 bases between. Germline V CDR1 and CDR2: MNHNY, SVGAGI (reference sequence). This CDR3 contains 16 residues. The CDR3 here is CASSYRPVARGYEQYF. DNA of the CDR3: TGTGCCAGCAGTTACCGCCCGGTAGCGCGCGGATACGAGCAGTACTTC.

This clonotype came up a few times. The genes are TRBV3-1 and TRBJ2-1, with no clear D. The CDR3 is 13 amino acids. CDR1 and CDR2 from the germline V gene are LGHDT and YNNKEL (reference sequence). Trimming stripped 1 base from V and 9 bases from J, with 10 bases between. CDR3 sequence (DNA): TGTGCCAGCAGCCAAGGAGAGTGGGGTGAGCAGTTCTTC. Residues: CASSQGEWGEQFF.

V gene TRBV6-6 combines with J gene TRBJ1-3; no clear D gene. The CDR3 is made up of 13 amino acids. The V end was cut by 6 bases, the J end by 2 bases, with 8 bases between. Germline lookup yields CDR1 MNHNY and CDR2 SVGAGI (reference sequence). CDR3 DNA: TGTGCCAGCAGGCGACAAGCTGGAAACACCATATATTTT. It codes for CASRRQAGNTIYF.

This clonotype was counted between two and nine times. This sequence joins TRBV5-4 and TRBJ1-2; D is possibly TRBD1 (6 bases). The CDR3 sequence is 15 residues long. V was pared by 2 bases and J by 4 bases, with 15 bases between. Germline lookup yields CDR1 SGHNT and CDR2 YYREEE (reference sequence). The CDR3 region has the DNA TGTGCCAGCAGCTTAACAGGGCCTTTCAGCTATGGCTACACCTTC. Translating it yields CASSLTGPFSYGYTF.

This chain joins TRBV15 and TRBJ2-7, with TRBD2 matching 14 bases. The germline CDR1 and CDR2 sequences are LNHNV and YYDKDF (reference sequence). Germline trimming cut 3 bases from V and 4 bases from J; bases unmatched to any gene: 5. The CDR3 has 16 residues. As DNA, the CDR3 is TGTGCCACCAGCAGCGGGGGGACTAGCGGGAGATACGAGCAGTACTTC. It codes for CATSSGGTSGRYEQYF.

Only a few counts were recorded for this clonotype. The chain couples TRBV29-1 to TRBJ1-3, with 8 nucleotides matching TRBD1. The CDR3 runs 15 residues. Germline V gene lookup returns CDR1 SQVTM and CDR2 ANQGSEA. V was clipped by 7 bases and J by 4 bases; unmatched bases: 12. CDR3 bases: TGCAGCGGCCTCAATCGGACAGGGTTGGGAAACACCATATATTTT. Its protein is CSGLNRTGLGNTIYF.

This clonotype has at least ten counts. The chain employs TRBV10-2 and TRBJ2-5; weak D call: TRBD1 (5 bases). From germline, CDR1 is WSHSY and CDR2 SAAADI. The V end was cut by 6 bases, the J end by 4 bases, with 15 bases between. The CDR3 is 14 residues long. The CDR3 DNA is TGCGCCAGCAGGCCCGGACACCAAGGAGAGACCCAGTACTTC. Encoded protein: CASRPGHQGETQYF.

This sequence joins TRBV20-1 and TRBJ1-5; D remains ambiguous. Per germline, CDR1 DFQATT and CDR2 SNEGSKA (reference sequence). Trimming left V 0 bases short and J 0 bases short, with 6 bases between. The CDR3 totals 14 residues. The CDR3: CSAREWVSNQPQHF. CDR3 in DNA: TGCAGTGCTAGAGAGTGGGTTAGCAATCAGCCCCAGCATTTT.